This T cell receptor (beta chain) was retrieved from a study of blood T cell repertoires in COVID-19. The assay was immunoSEQ multiplex PCR, and TCRdb's table has in-frame clones only and misses some. In the table there are 200,000 or so clones, around nine tenths of which are singletons. V dropped 5 bases and J dropped 1 base, with 13 bases sitting between them. The CDR3 covers 15 residues. The V gene's germline CDR1 is MDHEN and CDR2 SYDVKM. This sequence was found in a woman aged 40 to 50 who had recovered from COVID-19. The sequenced sample was peripheral blood. The V call is TRBV28, the J call TRBJ2-3; a possible D gene is TRBD2 (6 bases). CDR3 DNA sequence: TGTGCCAGCAGTCGGGACTCGGGGGGCACAGATACGCAGTATTTT. Translating gives CASSRDSGGTDTQYF. The whole variable domain, remainder taken from reference TRBV28 and TRBJ2-3, is DVKVTQSSRYLVKRTGEKVFLECVQDMDHENMFWYRQDPGLGLRLIYFSYDVKMKEKGDIPEGYSVSREKKERFSLILESASTNQTSMYLCASSRDSGGTDTQYFGPGTRLTVL.